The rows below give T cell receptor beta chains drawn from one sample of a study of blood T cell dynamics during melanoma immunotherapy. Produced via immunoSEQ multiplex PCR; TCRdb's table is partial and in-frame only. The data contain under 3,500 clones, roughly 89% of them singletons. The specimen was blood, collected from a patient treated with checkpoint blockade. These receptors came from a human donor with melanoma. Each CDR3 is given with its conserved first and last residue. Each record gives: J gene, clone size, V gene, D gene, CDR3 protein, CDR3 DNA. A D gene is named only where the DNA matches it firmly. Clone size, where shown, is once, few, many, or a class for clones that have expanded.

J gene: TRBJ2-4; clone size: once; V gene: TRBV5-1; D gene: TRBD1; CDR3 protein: CASSNGPLGGAKNIQYF; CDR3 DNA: TGCGCCAGCAGCAACGGACCACTAGGGGGCGCCAAAAACATTCAGTACTTC
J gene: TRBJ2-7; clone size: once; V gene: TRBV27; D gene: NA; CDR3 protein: CASSLRGYEQYF; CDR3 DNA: TGTGCCAGCAGTTTACGGGGCTACGAGCAGTACTTC
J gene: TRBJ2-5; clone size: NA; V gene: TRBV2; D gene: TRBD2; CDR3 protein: CASSAGLAGSRAETQYF; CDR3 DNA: TGTGCCAGCAGTGCGGGACTAGCGGGATCAAGGGCAGAGACCCAGTACTTC
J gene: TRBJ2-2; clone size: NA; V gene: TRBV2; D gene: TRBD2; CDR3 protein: CASSGRTSGTGELFF; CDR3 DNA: TGTGCCAGCAGTGGGAGGACTAGCGGCACCGGGGAGCTGTTTTTT
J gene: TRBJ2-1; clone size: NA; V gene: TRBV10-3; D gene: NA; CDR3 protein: CAISDRDEQFF; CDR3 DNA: TGTGCCATCAGTGACAGGGATGAGCAGTTCTTC
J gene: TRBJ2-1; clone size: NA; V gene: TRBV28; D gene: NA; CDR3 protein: CASTGPNNEQFF; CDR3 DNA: TGTGCCAGCACGGGACCTAACAATGAGCAGTTCTTC